The subject of this entry is one T cell receptor beta chain. There is no known antigen for this receptor. No clone much larger than this one lies a single base away; base qualities are absent. Patients with autoimmune disease history or receiving systemic immunosuppression were excluded from the trial. Peripheral blood for TCR sequencing was drawn from every dose cohort at baseline, at cycle 4 day 1 and at cycle 7 day 1. Samples were obtained from an open-label, multicenter, first-in-human phase I dose-escalation trial of ivuxolimab. Adults with locally advanced or metastatic melanoma, renal cell carcinoma, hepatocellular carcinoma or head and neck squamous cell carcinoma were enrolled in the trial. Before TCR sequencing, CD4+ T cells and CD8+ T cells were sorted from peripheral blood as separate populations. Its CDR3 holds 15 amino acids, cysteine through phenylalanine. The retained sequence is limited to the CDR3, 45 bases, with the frame set at the first base. Compared with germline, V lacks 5 bases and J lacks 5 bases; bases without a gene match: 8. CDR1 MNHNS and CDR2 SASEGT were looked up in the germline V gene.

The source of the sample is a study of OX40 agonist ivuxolimab in advanced cancers. Background on the whole study: The costimulatory receptor OX40 (CD134) was targeted by ivuxolimab, a fully human IgG2 agonistic monoclonal antibody. The point of sequencing TCRbeta in the periphery was to test whether ivuxolimab changed TCR sequence diversity and drove clonal T-cell expansion. The paper covers the monotherapy dose-escalation part of the phase I ivuxolimab trial, which included N = 52 patients. Three dose-escalation patients achieved partial responses, one with hepatocellular carcinoma and two with cutaneous melanoma. Of the approximately 50 dose-escalation patients, hepatocellular carcinoma was present in some 19, melanoma in approximately 15, renal cell carcinoma in 9 and head and neck cancer in 9. Intravenous ivuxolimab was administered to patients every 2 weeks at six dose levels: 0.01, 0.1, 0.3, 1.5, 3 and 10 mg/kg. Prior anti-PD-1, anti-PD-L1 or anti-CTLA-4 therapy was permitted, and 30% to 50% of dose-escalation patients had received checkpoint inhibitors. A male proportion of nearly 85% and a mean age of approximately 55 years, ranging from about 20 to 85, were recorded for the dose-escalation cohort. Overall results and qualifications from the work: Clonal expansion of both CD4+ and CD8+ blood T cells was observed from baseline to week 6 at doses 0.1 to 3.0 mg/kg. On average, CD8+ T cells showed more expanded clones than CD4+ T cells after ivuxolimab. Low levels of normalized T-cell clonal expansion were also seen in some nonresponding patients. Which antigens the clonally expanded peripheral T cells were specific for was not determined. Partial responders in the 0.1-3.0 mg/kg groups had among the lowest normalized peripheral clonal expansion, especially among CD8+ T cells.

Genomic DNA was extracted from sorted cells for sequencing of the TCRbeta CDR3 region. The immunoSEQ Assay was used to sequence the TCRbeta CDR3 regions. Entries here come from immuneACCESS through TCRdb and include only in-frame sequences with V and J called. Some clones fail to appear in such tables; in the studies checked, an unresolved V gene covers under half of the shortfall, and the cause of the remainder is unknown. The sample has about 50,000 clones on record, about 85% of them singletons. The ten largest clonotypes hold approximately 1.2% of the sample. This material consisted of CD4+ or CD8+ T cells sorted from blood, taken in a trial of the OX40 agonist ivuxolimab. The clonotype originates from an adult with an advanced solid tumor such as melanoma, head and neck, liver or kidney cancer. The rearranged chain carries TRBV6-1 and TRBJ2-2; TRBD1 matches 7 bases in the middle. CDR3 region: CASSRQGRWTGELFF. Here is the DNA: TGTGCCAGCAGTAGACAGGGAAGGTGGACCGGGGAGCTGTTTTTT.